This paragraph reports one T cell receptor beta chain. Its antigen is undetermined. The data were obtained in a study of cytomegalovirus exposure and HLA in healthy donors. Study-wide context: Ancestry clustering placed around 80% of roughly 400 genotyped donors in the Caucasian-associated cluster.

Study-level results: An analysis was carried out later, and it reportedly showed fewer N-insertions in an Asian-associated ancestry cluster than the approximately 660-donor mean. As a later analysis revealed, most CMV-associated TCR beta chains appeared HLA-restricted.

The CDR3 is 12 amino acids. From germline, CDR1 is GTSNPN and CDR2 SVGIG (reference sequence). V lost 8 bases, J lost 2 bases, and 4 bases stayed unmatched. PCR was performed using 60 Vbeta and 13 Jbeta primers. In the original workflow: A later analysis counted roughly 74 million unique TCR beta chains, some 11 million shared. The assay was immunoSEQ multiplex PCR, and TCRdb's table has in-frame clones only and misses some. That table gives V, J and clone size, and the DNA gave D and trimming. The sample includes some 150,000 clones, 60% to 85% of them seen just once. The receptor's source is a female donor in good health and CMV-seropositive. Sequencing used PBMCs. The V call is TRBV30, the J call TRBJ2-5, with 8 nucleotides matching TRBD2. The CDR3 coding sequence is TGTGCCAACGGGAGGGCACAAGAGACCCAGTACTTC. Its translation is CANGRAQETQYF.